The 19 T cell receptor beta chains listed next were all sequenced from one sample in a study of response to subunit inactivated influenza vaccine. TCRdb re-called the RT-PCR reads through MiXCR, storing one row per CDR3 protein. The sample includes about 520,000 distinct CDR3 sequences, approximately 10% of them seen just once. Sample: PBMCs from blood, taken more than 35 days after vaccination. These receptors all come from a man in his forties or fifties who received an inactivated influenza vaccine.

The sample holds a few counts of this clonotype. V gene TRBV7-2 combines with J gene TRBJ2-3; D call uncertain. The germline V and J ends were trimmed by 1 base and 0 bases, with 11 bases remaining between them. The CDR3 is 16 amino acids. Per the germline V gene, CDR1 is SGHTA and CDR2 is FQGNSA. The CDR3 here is CASSLEWKPSTDTQYF. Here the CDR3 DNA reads TGTGCCAGCAGCTTAGAATGGAAGCCTAGCACAGATACGCAGTATTTT.

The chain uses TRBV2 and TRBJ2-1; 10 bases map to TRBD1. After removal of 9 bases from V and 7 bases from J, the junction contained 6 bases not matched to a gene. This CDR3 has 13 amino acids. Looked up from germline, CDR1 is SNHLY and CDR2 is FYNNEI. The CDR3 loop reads CASGTGVENEQFF. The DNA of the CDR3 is TGTGCCAGTGGGACAGGGGTCGAGAATGAGCAGTTCTTC.

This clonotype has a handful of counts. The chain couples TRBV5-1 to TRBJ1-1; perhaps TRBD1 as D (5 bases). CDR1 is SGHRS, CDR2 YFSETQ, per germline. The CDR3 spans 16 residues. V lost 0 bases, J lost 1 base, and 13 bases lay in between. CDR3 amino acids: CASSLGGALTNTEAFF. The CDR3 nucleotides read TGCGCCAGCAGCTTGGGAGGGGCCCTTACGAACACTGAAGCTTTCTTT.

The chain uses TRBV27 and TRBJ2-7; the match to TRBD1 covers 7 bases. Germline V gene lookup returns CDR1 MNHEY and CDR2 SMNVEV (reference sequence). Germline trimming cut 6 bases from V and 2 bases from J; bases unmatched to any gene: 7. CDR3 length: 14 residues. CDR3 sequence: CASSRTGNTYEQYF. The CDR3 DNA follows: TGTGCCAGCAGCCGGACAGGAAATACCTACGAGCAGTACTTC.

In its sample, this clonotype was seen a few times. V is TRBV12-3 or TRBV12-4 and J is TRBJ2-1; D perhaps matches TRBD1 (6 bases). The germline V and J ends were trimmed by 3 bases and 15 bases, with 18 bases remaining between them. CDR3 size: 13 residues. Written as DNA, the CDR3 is TGTGCCAGCAGTTTGCCAGGGGTCGTATATCGGTTCTTC. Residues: CASSLPGVVYRFF.

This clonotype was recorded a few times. The CDR3 protein is CSARDTSGATYEQYF. The CDR3, as DNA: TGCAGTGCTAGAGATACTAGCGGGGCAACCTACGAGCAGTACTTC. The V gene is TRBV20-1, the J gene TRBJ2-7, with TRBD2 matching over 10 bases. Trimming cost V 0 bases and J 2 bases; bases outside gene matches: 4. The CDR3 has 15 amino acids. Per the germline V gene, CDR1 is DFQATT and CDR2 is SNEGSKA (reference sequence).

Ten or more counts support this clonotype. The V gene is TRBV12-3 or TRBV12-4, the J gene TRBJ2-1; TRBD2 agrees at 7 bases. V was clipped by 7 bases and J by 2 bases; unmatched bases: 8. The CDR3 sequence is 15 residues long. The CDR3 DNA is TGTGCCAGCAACCCCGGGGGGTTGGCCTACAATGAGCAGTTCTTC. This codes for CASNPGGLAYNEQFF.

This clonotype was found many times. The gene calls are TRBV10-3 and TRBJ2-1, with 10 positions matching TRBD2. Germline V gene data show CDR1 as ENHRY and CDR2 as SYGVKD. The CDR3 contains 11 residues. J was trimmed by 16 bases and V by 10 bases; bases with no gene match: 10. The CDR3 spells CASQAGGAPFF. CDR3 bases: TGTGCCAGCCAAGCGGGAGGGGCGCCTTTCTTC.

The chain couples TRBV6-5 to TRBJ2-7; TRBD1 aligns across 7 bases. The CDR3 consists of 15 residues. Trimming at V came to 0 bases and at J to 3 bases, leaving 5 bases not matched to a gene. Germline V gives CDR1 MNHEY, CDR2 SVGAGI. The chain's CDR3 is CASSYSMTGNYEQYF. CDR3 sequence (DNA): TGTGCCAGCAGTTACTCTATGACAGGGAACTACGAGCAGTACTTC.

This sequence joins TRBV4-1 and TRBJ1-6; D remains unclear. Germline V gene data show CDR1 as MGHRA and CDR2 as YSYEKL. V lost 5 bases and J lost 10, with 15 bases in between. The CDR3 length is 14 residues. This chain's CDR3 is CASSSAGGNSPLHF. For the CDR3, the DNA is TGCGCCAGCAGCTCCGCCGGAGGAAACTCACCCCTCCACTTT.

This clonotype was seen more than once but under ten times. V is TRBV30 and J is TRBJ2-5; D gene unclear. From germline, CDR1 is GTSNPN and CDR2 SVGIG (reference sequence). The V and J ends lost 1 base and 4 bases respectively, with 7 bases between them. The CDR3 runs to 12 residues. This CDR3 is CAWSGKVETQYF. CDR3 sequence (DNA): TGTGCCTGGAGTGGTAAGGTAGAGACCCAGTACTTC.

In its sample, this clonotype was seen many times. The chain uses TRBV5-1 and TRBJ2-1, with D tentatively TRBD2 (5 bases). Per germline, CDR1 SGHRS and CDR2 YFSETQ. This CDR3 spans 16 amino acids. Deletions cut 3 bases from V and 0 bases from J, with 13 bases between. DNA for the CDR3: TGCGCCAGCAGCTACCTTACGGGAAGCTCCTACAATGAGCAGTTCTTC. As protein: CASSYLTGSSYNEQFF.

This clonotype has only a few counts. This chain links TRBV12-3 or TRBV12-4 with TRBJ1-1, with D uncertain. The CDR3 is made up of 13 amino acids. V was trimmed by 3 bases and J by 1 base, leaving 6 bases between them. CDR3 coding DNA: TGTGCCAGCAGTTTCGTCTCGAACACTGAAGCTTTCTTT. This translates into CASSFVSNTEAFF.

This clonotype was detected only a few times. This CDR3 is CASSQSAFGVYNEQFF. The CDR3 nucleotides read TGTGCCAGCAGCCAATCCGCCTTCGGGGTCTACAATGAGCAGTTCTTC. The chain has TRBV9 and TRBJ2-1, with a possible D match to TRBD2 (5 bases). V gave up 4 bases and J gave up 3 bases, with 17 bases separating them. Per the germline V gene, CDR1 is SGDLS and CDR2 is YYNGEE. CDR3 length: 16 residues.

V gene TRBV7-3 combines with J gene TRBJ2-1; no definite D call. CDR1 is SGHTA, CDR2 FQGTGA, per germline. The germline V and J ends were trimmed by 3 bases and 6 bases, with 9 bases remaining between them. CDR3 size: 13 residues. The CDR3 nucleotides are TGTGCCAGCAGCTTGGACCACTCCAATGAGCAGTTCTTC. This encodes CASSLDHSNEQFF.

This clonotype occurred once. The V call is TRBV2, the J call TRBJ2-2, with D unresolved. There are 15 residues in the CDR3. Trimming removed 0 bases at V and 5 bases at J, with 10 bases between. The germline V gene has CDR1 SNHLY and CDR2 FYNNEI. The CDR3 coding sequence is TGTGCCAGCAGTGAAGCCTCGGGTGTTACCGGGGAGCTGTTTTTT. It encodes CASSEASGVTGELFF.

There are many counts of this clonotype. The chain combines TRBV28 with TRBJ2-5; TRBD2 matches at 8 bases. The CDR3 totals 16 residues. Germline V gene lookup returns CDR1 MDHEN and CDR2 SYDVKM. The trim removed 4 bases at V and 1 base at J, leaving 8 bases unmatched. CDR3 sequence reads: CASSSPYTSGQETQYF. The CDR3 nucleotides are TGTGCCAGCAGTTCCCCCTACACTAGCGGCCAAGAGACCCAGTACTTC.

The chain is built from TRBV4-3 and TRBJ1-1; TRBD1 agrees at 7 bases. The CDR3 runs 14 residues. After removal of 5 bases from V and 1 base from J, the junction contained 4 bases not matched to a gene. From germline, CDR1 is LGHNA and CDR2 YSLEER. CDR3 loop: CASSFDRENTEAFF. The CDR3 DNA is TGCGCCAGCAGCTTTGACAGGGAGAACACTGAAGCTTTCTTT.

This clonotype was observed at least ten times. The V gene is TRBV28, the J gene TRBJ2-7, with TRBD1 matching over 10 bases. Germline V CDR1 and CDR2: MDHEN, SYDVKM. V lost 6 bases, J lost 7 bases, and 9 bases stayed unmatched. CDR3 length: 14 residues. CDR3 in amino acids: CASSPGDRGLEQYF. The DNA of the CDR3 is TGTGCCAGCAGCCCTGGGGACAGGGGTTTAGAGCAGTACTTC.